This TCR beta chain appears in the sequencing data of a study of shared clonotypes between healthy human individuals. Overall study context: Three plates each covered CD4 naive and memory; CD8 naive two, CD8 memory one.

Trimming cost V 5 bases and J 9 bases, with 9 bases left between them. CDR3 size: 11 residues. Germline V lookup: CDR1 SGHTA, CDR2 FQGNSA. The data were produced by immunoSEQ multiplex PCR, yet TCRdb's version contains in-frame clones alone and is incomplete. The table lists about 2.4 million clones, over 85% of them singletons. Recent vaccinations or acute infections were absent in the healthy HIV-negative adult donors. The sequence was obtained from a man between 18 and 35 years old in good health. Some clones in this sample may be carry-over from other donors' samples. The V and J genes are TRBV7-2 and TRBJ2-3; D uncertain. The sample taken for sequencing was naive CD4+ T cells from PBMCs. The subset was: CD45RA+ positively selected. CDR3 nucleotides: TGTGCCAGCAGCGTGAGTGTAACGCAGTATTTT. Translating gives CASSVSVTQYF.